This is a list of T cell receptor beta chains from one sample in a study of neurological immune-mediated disorders. Via MiXCR, TCRdb re-called the 5' RACE reads, giving one row per CDR3 protein. The sample has about 79,000 distinct CDR3 sequences; about 14% are singletons. The sequenced material came from PBMCs. Receptors were obtained from a woman in her forties or fifties in good health. The CDR3 runs from the conserved cysteine through the conserved F or W. The D gene is left open where the match is weak. For some rows the clone size is stated as once, few or many, or as a class when expanded; others skip it.

j_call	d_call	clone_size	v_call	cdr3_nt	cdr3_aa
TRBJ1-4	-	many	TRBV28	TGTGCCAGCAGTTTAGGGGGCGCAACTAATGAAAAACTGTTTTTT	CASSLGGATNEKLFF
TRBJ1-1	-	many	TRBV24-1	TGTGCCACCAGTGACTCAACCGCTAAGGAGGCTTTCTTT	CATSDSTAKEAFF
TRBJ1-1	-	many	TRBV5-1	TGCGCCAGCAGCTTGGGGGTCGGAGGGGTAACTGAAGCTTTCTTT	CASSLGVGGVTEAFF
TRBJ2-3	TRBD2	-	TRBV27	TGTGCCAGCAGTTTATCGTTTGGGCGGGGGGCAGGCACAGATACGCAGTATTTT	CASSLSFGRGAGTDTQYF
TRBJ2-1	TRBD2	many	TRBV11-2	TGTGCCAGCATCCCCATCGGCGGGAGCGACGACAATGAGCAGTTCTTC	CASIPIGGSDDNEQFF
TRBJ1-1	-	many	TRBV5-1	TGCGCCAGCAGCTCACAAACACCGAACACTGAAGCTTTCTTT	CASSSQTPNTEAFF
TRBJ2-3	-	many	TRBV27	TGTGCCAGCAGTTTGGGTCTCGGCACAGATACGCAGTATTTT	CASSLGLGTDTQYF
TRBJ2-5	TRBD2	many	TRBV27	TGTGCCAGCAGTCCCTTTCCCGCGGGAGGGACAGAGACCCAGTACTTC	CASSPFPAGGTETQYF
TRBJ2-7	-	-	TRBV28	TGTGCCAGCAGTTCCCCTCTTGAGACAGTGAGAGGGTACGAGCAGTACTTC	CASSSPLETVRGYEQYF
TRBJ2-2	TRBD1	few	TRBV5-1	TGCGCCAGCAGACCCCCCGGGACAGGGAACACCGGGGAGCTGTTTTTT	CASRPPGTGNTGELFF
TRBJ2-1	-	many	TRBV5-8	TGTGCCAGCAGCTTGAGGACGACTAGAGATGAGCAGTTCTTC	CASSLRTTRDEQFF
TRBJ2-2	TRBD2	many	TRBV5-1	TGCGCCAGCAGTTTCGGACTAGCGGGAGGGAACACCGGGGAGCTGTTTTTT	CASSFGLAGGNTGELFF
TRBJ2-1	TRBD2	many	TRBV5-1	TGCGCCAGCAGCTCCGGACTAGCGGGAGGGAATGAGCAGTTCTTC	CASSSGLAGGNEQFF
TRBJ2-1	TRBD2	many	TRBV12-3/TRBV12-4	TGTGCCAGCAAGGTACAGCGGGGAGACGGAGACAATGAGCAGTTCTTC	CASKVQRGDGDNEQFF
TRBJ2-6	-	many	TRBV5-1	TGCGCCAGCAGCTTGGGAGGAGCAACTGGGGCCAACGTCCTGACTTTC	CASSLGGATGANVLTF
TRBJ2-5	-	many	TRBV5-1	TGCGCCAGCAGCTTGGGGGGCAGCCAAGAGACCCAGTACTTC	CASSLGGSQETQYF
TRBJ2-7	-	many	TRBV28	TGTGCCAGCAGCAGGCCAACAGGGAACTACGAGCAGTACTTC	CASSRPTGNYEQYF
TRBJ2-1	TRBD2	many	TRBV28	TGTGCCAGCAGTCGGCTGGCGGGAGGGGTGAATGAGCAGTTCTTC	CASSRLAGGVNEQFF
TRBJ2-2	TRBD1	many	TRBV5-1	TGCGCCAGCAGCTTGCAGACAGGGAGCACCGGGGAGCTGTTTTTT	CASSLQTGSTGELFF
TRBJ2-7	-	few	TRBV28	TGTGCCAGCAGTTTCCCCCCAACCACAGGGATGAAATACAACGAGCAGTACTTC	CASSFPPTTGMKYNEQYF
TRBJ1-4	TRBD1	few	TRBV11-2	TGTGCCAGCAGCCCAGGAACCGGGACAGGGGTAGAAAAACTGTTTTTT	CASSPGTGTGVEKLFF
TRBJ2-3	-	many	TRBV5-1	TGCGCCAGCAGCATAGGACAGAACACAGATACGCAGTATTTT	CASSIGQNTDTQYF
TRBJ1-6	TRBD1	many	TRBV7-9	TGTGCCAGCAGCGGACAGGGAGGTTCACCCCTCCACTTT	CASSGQGGSPLHF
TRBJ1-3	TRBD1	many	TRBV7-6	TGTGCCAGCAGCCCCGACAGGGAAAACACCATATATTTT	CASSPDRENTIYF
TRBJ1-5	-	many	TRBV6-6	TGTGCCAGCAGTTACAACGCAGGGATCCGTAATAGCAATCAGCCCCAGCATTTT	CASSYNAGIRNSNQPQHF
TRBJ2-3	TRBD2	many	TRBV20-1	TGCAGTGCTTATCTAGCGGGGGCCAGAGATACGCAGTATTTT	CSAYLAGARDTQYF
TRBJ2-7	TRBD2	many	TRBV20-1	TGCAGTGCTACATCCCCGGGACTAGCGGACTACGAGCAGTACTTC	CSATSPGLADYEQYF
TRBJ2-7	-	-	TRBV20-1	TGCAGTGCGCAAAGTCCAGCCTCCTACGAGCAGTACTTC	CSAQSPASYEQYF
TRBJ2-1	TRBD2	many	TRBV29-1	TGCAGCGCAGCTCGACTAGCTCCGTCCAATGAGCAGTTCTTC	CSAARLAPSNEQFF
TRBJ1-1	-	many	TRBV5-1	TGCGCCAGCAGCTTGGCGTCAGGGAGGGCTGAAGCTTTCTTT	CASSLASGRAEAFF
TRBJ1-1	-	many	TRBV5-1	TGCGCCAGCAGCATCCGGGTTCTCACACAACCCACTGAAGCTTTCTTT	CASSIRVLTQPTEAFF
TRBJ2-4	TRBD2	many	TRBV12-3/TRBV12-4	TGTGCCAGCAGTCTCGGGGGGTTTGACAAAAACATTCAGTACTTC	CASSLGGFDKNIQYF
TRBJ2-1	-	many	TRBV20-1	TGCAGTGCTAGAGATCGGGATCCGCGGAACAATGAGCAGTTCTTC	CSARDRDPRNNEQFF
TRBJ2-1	TRBD1	many	TRBV5-1	TGCGCCAGCAGCGGCGCCACCGGGACAGGGAACAATGAGCAGTTCTTC	CASSGATGTGNNEQFF
TRBJ2-3	-	many	TRBV11-2	TGTGCCAGCAGCTTAGGGGTAGATACGCAGTATTTT	CASSLGVDTQYF
TRBJ2-1	TRBD1	few	TRBV12-3/TRBV12-4	TGTGCCAGCAGCCCTAAACCGGGACAGGGGAAAACCCATTCCTACAATGAGCAGTTCTTC	CASSPKPGQGKTHSYNEQFF
TRBJ1-4	TRBD1	many	TRBV5-1	TGCGCCAGCAGCTTGGCGGGGACAGGTGCCGAAAAACTGTTTTTT	CASSLAGTGAEKLFF
TRBJ1-6	TRBD1	few	TRBV6-5	TGTGCCAGCAGCCGACAGGGGAATAATTCACCCCTCCACTTT	CASSRQGNNSPLHF
TRBJ2-7	TRBD1	many	TRBV5-1	TGCGCCAGCAGCTTCACCGGGACAGAGATTGGATACGAGCAGTACTTC	CASSFTGTEIGYEQYF
TRBJ2-5	TRBD1	many	TRBV5-5	TGTGCCAGCAGCCTACATCCGCTAGGGACAGGAGCAGAGACCCAGTACTTC	CASSLHPLGTGAETQYF
TRBJ1-2	-	many	TRBV29-1	TGCAGCGTTGAACCAGGCGGTAACTATGGCTACACCTTC	CSVEPGGNYGYTF
TRBJ1-2	TRBD1	many	TRBV5-1	TGCGCCAGCAGCATCGGGACAGGGGTTGAGTATGGCTACACCTTC	CASSIGTGVEYGYTF
TRBJ2-6	TRBD2	many	TRBV7-8	TGTGCCAGCAGCTTAAGCTTTCGGCTAGCGGACTCTGGGGCCAACGTCCTGACTTTC	CASSLSFRLADSGANVLTF
TRBJ1-3	-	-	TRBV29-1	TGCAGCGCCGGGCCCGAAGGAAACACCATATATTTT	CSAGPEGNTIYF
TRBJ1-1	TRBD1	-	TRBV18	TGTGCCAGCTCACCGGGACAGTTGAACACTGAAGCTTTCTTT	CASSPGQLNTEAFF
TRBJ1-2	-	many	TRBV28	TGTGCCTCGGGACTCTCGGGCTATGGCTACACCTTC	CASGLSGYGYTF
TRBJ2-1	TRBD2	-	TRBV7-9	TGTGCCAGCCAACTAAGATCCACTGCGGGGGTTGATAGCAATGAGCAGTTCTTC	CASQLRSTAGVDSNEQFF
TRBJ2-6	TRBD2	many	TRBV5-1	TGCGCCAGCAGTCCCGTCTCCGGTCTAGCGGGGGATTACTCTGGGGCCAACGTCCTGACTTTC	CASSPVSGLAGDYSGANVLTF
TRBJ2-7	TRBD2	-	TRBV20-1	TGCAGTGCTAGAGATGAAGGCGGGAGACCTCTCGAGCAGTACTTC	CSARDEGGRPLEQYF
TRBJ1-1	-	-	TRBV10-3	TGTGCCGTATGGACTGTGAACACTGAAGCTTTCTTT	CAVWTVNTEAFF
TRBJ2-1	-	many	TRBV7-2	TGTGCCAGCAGCACGGGACGGAGCAATGAGCAGTTCTTC	CASSTGRSNEQFF
TRBJ2-5	TRBD2	many	TRBV9	TGTGCCAGCAGCGTAGGGGCGGGGGGCATCCAAGAGACCCAGTACTTC	CASSVGAGGIQETQYF
TRBJ2-7	-	many	TRBV29-1	TGCAGCGTTGGACACGGCGGGACGTACGAGCAGTACTTC	CSVGHGGTYEQYF
TRBJ2-7	TRBD2	many	TRBV27	TGTGCCAGCAGTAAGGTACTAGCGGGGGTATACGAGCAGTACTTC	CASSKVLAGVYEQYF